One and the same sample provided the 21 T cell receptor beta chains below, sequenced in a study of early T cells in non-severe SARS-CoV-2 infection. TCRdb recomputed calls from the 5' RACE reads with MiXCR, one row per CDR3 protein. The repertoire holds some 98,000 distinct CDR3 sequences, with roughly 17% as singletons. The sequenced sample was whole blood. Receptor source: an adult who was a healthcare worker with PCR-confirmed SARS-CoV-2 infection or an uninfected control (not recorded which).

This clonotype was observed a handful of times. This chain uses TRBV12-3 or TRBV12-4 with TRBJ1-2; the match to TRBD1 covers 9 bases. V lost 6 bases to trimming and J lost 8 bases; unmatched junction nucleotides: 13. The CDR3 spans 15 residues. CDR3 amino acids: CASSHWDRERRGYTF. As DNA, the CDR3 is TGTGCCAGCAGCCATTGGGACAGGGAAAGGAGAGGCTACACCTTC.

V gene TRBV24-1 combines with J gene TRBJ2-5; the D gene could be TRBD1 or TRBD2 (5 bases each). This CDR3 region has 13 residues. Trimming cost V 7 bases and J 1 base, with 9 bases left between them. Per the germline V gene, CDR1 is KGHDR and CDR2 is SFDVKD. The CDR3 region has the DNA TGTGCCACCAGCACCGGGACCCAAGAGACCCAGTACTTC. It translates to CATSTGTQETQYF.

This clonotype has only a few counts. The chain carries TRBV27 and TRBJ2-1; a weak D match, TRBD1 (6 bases). The CDR3 contains 14 residues. Germline V CDR1 and CDR2: MNHEY, SMNVEV (reference sequence). V dropped 6 bases and J dropped 2 bases, with 11 bases sitting between them. CDR3 region: CASSNRDTYNEQFF. In nucleotides, the CDR3 is TGTGCCAGCAGCAACCGGGACACCTACAATGAGCAGTTCTTC.

This clonotype was seen a few times. The chain has TRBV6-2 or TRBV6-3 and TRBJ2-3; D gene uncertain. Trimming shortened V by 2 bases and J by 2 bases, and 5 bases separated the two germline ends. There are 13 residues in the CDR3. CDR1 is MNHEY and CDR2 is SVGEGT in the germline V gene. CDR3 amino acids: CASSYNYTDTQYF. CDR3 bases: TGTGCCAGCAGTTACAATTACACAGATACGCAGTATTTT.

This clonotype was seen more than once but under ten times. The V call is TRBV28, the J call TRBJ1-4; D uncertain. This CDR3 contains 14 residues. V was cut by 4 bases and J by 8 bases, with 14 bases left in between. Germline V gene sequence: CDR1 MDHEN, CDR2 SYDVKM. CDR3 bases: TGTGCCAGCAGTTACGAGGTTGGGCGGGAAAAACTGTTTTTT. Its protein product is CASSYEVGREKLFF.

This clonotype has just a few counts. This rearrangement joins TRBV20-1 to TRBJ2-7, with a weak D call TRBD2 (6 bases). Germline loops: CDR1 DFQATT, CDR2 SNEGSKA (reference sequence). The ends were cut back, 1 base at V and 2 bases at J, with 12 bases in the middle. The CDR3 is 14 residues long. CDR3 nucleotide sequence: TGCAGTGCTAGAGGGGGACTCCCGACCTACGAGCAGTACTTC. Its protein product is CSARGGLPTYEQYF.

The CDR3 protein is CASSPPDSSYEQYF. The CDR3 DNA sequence: TGTGCCAGCAGCCCTCCTGACAGTTCCTACGAGCAGTACTTC. This sequence joins TRBV13 and TRBJ2-7, with D possibly being TRBD1 (5 bases). CDR3 length equals 14 residues. Per germline, CDR1 PRHDT and CDR2 FYEKMQ (reference sequence). V shed 5 bases and J shed 1 base, with 12 bases lying between them.

This clonotype has a count of ten or more. The chain combines TRBV28 with TRBJ1-2; 8 bases line up with TRBD1. The germline V gene has CDR1 MDHEN and CDR2 SYDVKM. CDR3 size: 16 residues. V shed 2 bases and J 3 bases; nucleotides not matched to a gene: 8. Here the CDR3 reads CASSLTLAGGYYGYTF. The DNA for the CDR3 is TGTGCCAGCAGTTTAACCCTGGCAGGGGGCTACTATGGCTACACCTTC.

The CDR3 spells CASSPNGKNTEAFF. The CDR3 DNA reads TGTGCCAGCAGCCCAAACGGGAAGAACACTGAAGCTTTCTTT. The V call is TRBV27, the J call TRBJ1-1; D is ambiguous. The ends were cut back, 6 bases at V and 1 base at J, with 12 bases in the middle. There are 14 residues in the CDR3. Germline CDR1 is MNHEY and CDR2 is SMNVEV (reference sequence).

The sample holds a few counts of this clonotype. The rearrangement links TRBV19 to TRBJ2-7; TRBD1 matches 9 bases. After removal of 5 bases from V and 5 bases from J, the junction contained 7 bases not matched to a gene. Germline CDR1 LNHDA, CDR2 SQIVND (reference sequence). This CDR3 has 14 residues. The CDR3 sequence is CASSQGQGLNEQYF. In DNA form, the CDR3 reads TGTGCCAGTAGTCAGGGACAGGGCCTCAACGAGCAGTACTTC.

J is TRBJ2-3 and V is TRBV5-1; D gene uncertain. CDR1 is SGHRS, CDR2 YFSETQ, per germline. V was shortened by 1 base and J by 3 bases, with 9 bases between the two germline ends. This CDR3 has 14 amino acids. The CDR3 protein is CASSLPLPTDTQYF. In nucleotides, the CDR3 is TGCGCCAGCAGCTTGCCACTACCAACAGATACGCAGTATTTT.

This clonotype was picked up many times. The genes are TRBV6-5 and TRBJ2-7; 7 nucleotides align to TRBD1. V trimming: 5 bases; J trimming: 4 bases; junction bases outside the gene matches: 8. CDR1 and CDR2 (germline): MNHEY, SVGAGI. There are 14 residues in the CDR3. CDR3: CASSRTDRTYEQYF. DNA of the CDR3: TGTGCCAGCAGTCGAACGGACAGGACTTACGAGCAGTACTTC.

The chain couples TRBV18 to TRBJ2-3; TRBD2 aligns across 10 bases. Trimming cost V 2 bases and J 3 bases; bases outside gene matches: 2. CDR1 and CDR2 (germline): KGHSH, LQKENI. The CDR3 spans 15 residues. This CDR3 is CASSPDSGRTDTQYF. The CDR3 DNA reads TGTGCCAGCTCACCAGATAGCGGGAGGACAGATACGCAGTATTTT. The variable domain in full, with the rest retrieved from reference TRBV18 and TRBJ2-3, is NAGVMQNPRHLVRRRGQEARLRCSPMKGHSHVYWYRQLPEEGLKFMVYLQKENIIDESGMPKERFSAEFPKEGPSILRIQQVVRGDSAAYFCASSPDSGRTDTQYFGPGTRLTVL.

In this sample, this clonotype turned up a few times. V usage is TRBV7-2 and J usage is TRBJ2-5; the D is unclear. The CDR3 covers 12 residues. Per germline, CDR1 SGHTA and CDR2 FQGNSA. Trimming cost V 4 bases and J 5 bases, with 8 bases left between them. CDR3 region: CASSSPPETQYF. For the CDR3, the DNA is TGTGCCAGCAGCTCCCCTCCGGAGACCCAGTACTTC. The entire variable domain, with the rest obtained from reference TRBV7-2 and TRBJ2-5, is as follows: GAGVSQSPSNKVTEKGKDVELRCDPISGHTALYWYRQSLGQGLEFLIYFQGNSAPDKSGLPSDRFSAERTGGSVSTLTIQRTQQEDSAVYLCASSSPPETQYFGPGTRLLVL.

In its sample, this clonotype was seen a few times. This chain joins TRBV2 and TRBJ1-5; the D is unclear. The V gene lost 5 bases and the J gene lost 3 bases, with 8 bases spanning the gap. Germline CDR1 and CDR2: SNHLY and FYNNEI. This CDR3 is built from 13 residues. The CDR3 nucleotides read TGTGCCAGCAGTTACAGCTTCAATCAGCCCCAGCATTTT. Translated: CASSYSFNQPQHF.

The V gene is TRBV5-1, the J gene TRBJ2-3; D call uncertain. Trimming removed 0 bases from V and 3 bases from J, with 11 bases in between. The germline gives CDR1 SGHRS, CDR2 YFSETQ. The CDR3 contains 15 residues. The CDR3 DNA reads as TGCGCCAGCAGCTTGGTCGGCCCCCGTACAGATACGCAGTATTTT. Its translation is CASSLVGPRTDTQYF. The whole variable domain, remainder taken from reference TRBV5-1 and TRBJ2-3, is KAGVTQTPRYLIKTRGQQVTLSCSPISGHRSVSWYQQTPGQGLQFLFEYFSETQRNKGNFPGRFSGRQFSNSRSEMNVSTLELGDSALYLCASSLVGPRTDTQYFGPGTRLTVL.

This clonotype appeared a few times. The V call is TRBV5-5, the J call TRBJ2-1; possible D gene TRBD1, 5 bases. This CDR3 has 18 amino acids. Per germline, CDR1 SGHKS and CDR2 YYEKEE (reference sequence). The V gene lost 5 bases and the J gene lost 4 bases, with 25 bases spanning the gap. CDR3: CASSLTGPGPLGYNEQFF. The CDR3 DNA follows: TGTGCCAGCAGTTTAACAGGCCCCGGGCCCCTGGGGTACAATGAGCAGTTCTTC.

The chain combines TRBV11-2 with TRBJ1-1; tentative D call: TRBD1 (5 bases). The germline V gene encodes CDR1 SGHAT and CDR2 FQNNGV. This CDR3 has 13 amino acids. V lost 2 bases and J 6 bases, leaving 10 bases between the germline ends. This chain's CDR3 is CASSLIAGAEAFF. CDR3 bases: TGTGCCAGCAGCTTAATTGCGGGGGCTGAAGCTTTCTTT.

This clonotype has a handful of counts. The V gene is TRBV29-1, the J gene TRBJ1-1, with TRBD1 matching over 9 bases. Germline CDR1 SQVTM, CDR2 ANQGSEA. J gave up 11 bases and V 6 bases, and 7 bases lay outside the gene matches. The CDR3 runs 11 residues. CDR3 residues: CSVPGTGPAFF. The CDR3 bases are TGCAGCGTACCCGGGACAGGGCCGGCTTTCTTT.

This clonotype was counted between two and nine times. V and J are TRBV7-6 and TRBJ2-5, with 11 bases matching TRBD2. V trimming: 5 bases; J trimming: 1 base; junction bases outside the gene matches: 6. The CDR3 length is 16 residues. The germline V gene encodes CDR1 SGHVS and CDR2 FNYEAQ. The CDR3 DNA follows: TGTGCCAGCAGCCCGAAGGGACTAGCGGTCCAAGAGACCCAGTACTTC. Protein product: CASSPKGLAVQETQYF. Together with reference TRBV7-6 and TRBJ2-5, the CDR3 gives the full variable domain: GAGVSQSPRYKVTKRGQDVALRCDPISGHVSLYWYRQALGQGPEFLTYFNYEAQQDKSGLPNDRFSAERPEGSISTLTIQRTEQRDSAMYRCASSPKGLAVQETQYFGPGTRLLVL.

In this sample, this clonotype turned up many times. The chain is built from TRBV4-3 and TRBJ1-4; D unresolved. Germline CDR1 and CDR2: LGHNA and YSLEER. The germline V and J ends were trimmed by 1 base and 4 bases, with 10 bases remaining between them. CDR3 length equals 15 residues. The CDR3 DNA reads as TGCGCCAGCAGCCAAGCACCAGGCGATAATGAAAAACTGTTTTTT. This encodes CASSQAPGDNEKLFF.